The sequence of this TCR beta chain was determined in a study of vaccination effects on CD4 cells after COVID-19. About the study: Antigen-specific CD4+ T cells were first expanded with viral peptide pools by the ViraFEST assay and only then sequenced. Participants were given two doses of BNT162b2 or mRNA-1273 vaccine. Points from the study as a whole: In vaccinees who were healthy, merely 1 out of 255 vaccine-induced clones cross-reacted with common cold coronaviruses. Infection- and vaccine-induced clones contracted markedly late after vaccination.

TCRdb's table, derived via immunoSEQ multiplex PCR, lists solely in-frame clones and lacks some. The sample comprises 37,000 or so clones, 60% to 75% of which are singletons, and 2.5% to 3.5% rests with the top ten. As to this clone: Antigen unknown.

The length of the CDR3 is 12 residues. Germline V gene data show CDR1 as SGHNT and CDR2 as YYREEE (reference sequence). Trimming cost V 0 bases and J 2 bases, with 3 bases left between them. After roughly 9 days in culture, the CD4+ T cells were isolated. The origin of this receptor is a human donor who received a COVID-19 vaccine. Material: CD4+ T cells from PBMCs cultured without peptide, obtained before COVID-19 vaccination. The genes are TRBV5-4 and TRBJ2-7; D remains unclear. CDR3 in DNA: TGTGCCAGCAGCTTGGATACCTACGAGCAGTACTTC. Residues: CASSLDTYEQYF.